This TCR beta chain derives from a study of radiation and T cells in renal cell carcinoma. Study background: Nephrectomy followed 15 Gy stereotactic body radiation by 4 weeks. Findings and limits, study-wide: Top tumor clonotypes rose in blood 2 weeks post-radiation, then contracted.

As concerns this clone: Its antigen is unknown.

Profiled with immunoSEQ multiplex PCR; TCRdb holds only in-frame clones, not every one. The sample records 160,000 or so clones, 87% being singletons. Time point meaning: blood 2 weeks post-SBRT. As for treatment: 15 Gy SBRT to primary tumor, nephrectomy 4 weeks later. Radiation-treated patients gave blood at baseline, week 2 and week 4. The tumor was a clear cell renal cell carcinoma. The CDR3 spans 14 residues. V gave up 5 bases and J gave up 3 bases, with 13 bases separating them. In germline, CDR1 is MGHRA, CDR2 YSYEKL. The sequenced sample was blood, obtained from a patient whose treatment included radiotherapy and nephrectomy. The chain carries TRBV4-1 and TRBJ1-2; a weak D match, TRBD1 (6 bases). This TCR derives from a woman in her forties or fifties with renal cell carcinoma. This CDR3 reads CASSFGRGHYGYTF. CDR3 coding DNA: TGCGCCAGCAGCTTTGGGCGGGGGCACTATGGCTACACCTTC.